The 25 T cell receptor beta chains listed next were all sequenced from one sample in a study of sequential checkpoint blockade in melanoma. Using immunoSEQ multiplex PCR, the repertoire was profiled, and TCRdb retains in-frame clones only, with some absent. The sample consists of under 40,000 clones, around 88% of them appearing once. Treatment specified: randomized to nivolumab then ipilimumab (arm A) or the reverse (arm B). The input for sequencing was CD8+ T cells sorted from blood (inferred from file names), taken from a patient given nivolumab and ipilimumab in sequence. These TCRs come from a human donor with melanoma.

The genes are TRBV5-1 and TRBJ2-1; TRBD2 matches at 15 bases. The CDR3 has 16 amino acids. In germline, CDR1 is SGHRS, CDR2 YFSETQ. The V segment lost 4 bases and the J segment 5 bases; nucleotides outside the gene matches: 4. The CDR3 region is CASSPGLAGGHNEQFF. CDR3 sequence (DNA): TGCGCCAGCAGCCCAGGACTAGCGGGGGGGCACAATGAGCAGTTCTTC.

The J gene is TRBJ2-7, the V gene TRBV28; D uncertain. Germline lookup yields CDR1 MDHEN and CDR2 SYDVKM. This CDR3 comprises 12 residues. V lost 5 bases to trimming and J lost 3 bases, with 8 bases between them. CDR3 amino acids: CASSGHIYEQYF. The CDR3 DNA reads as TGTGCCAGCAGTGGCCACATCTACGAGCAGTACTTC.

CDR3 DNA: TGTGCCAGCAGCTTGGTCCCCGACAGCCGCTGGGAGCAGTACTTC. It codes for CASSLVPDSRWEQYF. The chain joins TRBV5-5 to TRBJ2-7; weak D call: TRBD1 (5 bases). CDR1 is SGHKS and CDR2 is YYEKEE in the germline V gene (reference sequence). V was shortened by 0 bases and J by 7 bases, with 17 bases between the two germline ends. There are 15 residues in the CDR3.

The CDR3 loop reads CASSLFGTSSYEQYF. The CDR3 DNA sequence: TGTGCCAGCAGCTTATTCGGGACTTCTTCCTACGAGCAGTACTTC. V is TRBV7-9 and J is TRBJ2-7; D possibly corresponds to TRBD2 (6 bases). The germline gives CDR1 SEHNR, CDR2 FQNEAQ (reference sequence). The V gene lost 2 bases and the J gene lost 1 base, with 12 bases spanning the gap. This CDR3 has 15 residues.

This clone showed up just once. The rearrangement links TRBV19 to TRBJ1-1; D not certain. V shed 7 bases and J shed 5 bases, with 17 bases lying between them. The CDR3 totals 14 residues. The germline gives CDR1 LNHDA, CDR2 SQIVND (reference sequence). The CDR3 is CASTPREERTEAFF. CDR3 bases: TGTGCCAGTACCCCTCGGGAGGAACGGACTGAAGCTTTCTTT.

This clone was seen a handful of times. This chain links TRBV20-1 with TRBJ1-2; D is undetermined. This CDR3 is 10 amino acids long. Germline CDR1 is DFQATT and CDR2 is SNEGSKA (reference sequence). The V gene lost 6 bases and the J gene lost 5 bases, with 7 bases spanning the gap. The CDR3 DNA is TGCAGTGCCCCAGATTATGGCTACACCTTC. Encoded protein: CSAPDYGYTF.

The chain is built from TRBV19 and TRBJ1-5, with 8 bases matching TRBD1. V was pared by 6 bases and J by 3 bases, with 4 bases of the junction left unmatched. This CDR3 comprises 14 residues. CDR1 is LNHDA and CDR2 is SQIVND in the germline V gene (reference sequence). This CDR3 reads CASRHRGINQPQHF. As DNA, the CDR3 is TGTGCCAGTAGACACAGGGGGATCAATCAGCCCCAGCATTTT.

This clone has a single count. The chain uses TRBV5-1 and TRBJ1-1, with D uncertain. This CDR3 is 14 amino acids long. Germline V lookup: CDR1 SGHRS, CDR2 YFSETQ. Trimming removed 0 bases from V and 1 base from J, with 7 bases in between. CDR3 in DNA: TGCGCCAGCAGCTTGGGGCGGCCGAACACTGAAGCTTTCTTT. It translates to CASSLGRPNTEAFF.

The CDR3 bases are TGCGCCAGCAGCCAAGACTGGACAGGGGGCTATTACGAGCAGTACTTC. Residues: CASSQDWTGGYYEQYF. The chain joins TRBV4-3 to TRBJ2-7, with 11 bases aligning to TRBD1. CDR1 is LGHNA and CDR2 is YSLEER in the germline V gene. With 0 bases clipped from V and 4 bases from J, the junction kept 5 bases outside the gene matches. The CDR3 is made up of 16 amino acids.

This clone has just one count. The chain uses TRBV19 and TRBJ1-1; TRBD1 matches at 9 bases. V shed 4 bases and J 2 bases; nucleotides not matched to a gene: 5. CDR1 and CDR2 from the germline V gene are LNHDA and SQIVND (reference sequence). This CDR3 comprises 15 residues. CDR3 nucleotides: TGTGCCAGTAGTACATCGGACAGGGGAAACACTGAAGCTTTCTTT. This encodes CASSTSDRGNTEAFF.

The V and J genes are TRBV10-2 and TRBJ1-1, with D perhaps TRBD1 (6 bases). Germline assignment: CDR1 WSHSY and CDR2 SAAADI. The CDR3 is 13 amino acids. The V and J ends lost 10 bases and 0 bases respectively, with 12 bases between them. Here the CDR3 DNA reads TGCGCCATCGCGACAGGTATGAACACTGAAGCTTTCTTT. Translated: CAIATGMNTEAFF.

The CDR3 is CASSLGQGGTETQYF. The DNA of the CDR3 is TGTGCCAGCAGCTTAGGACAGGGTGGTACGGAGACCCAGTACTTC. This rearrangement joins TRBV6-5 to TRBJ2-5; 8 positions agree with TRBD1. CDR1 and CDR2 (germline): MNHEY, SVGAGI. The CDR3 spans 15 residues. With V trimmed by 6 bases and J by 5 bases, 11 bases remained unmatched.

This sequence joins TRBV28 and TRBJ2-2, with a tentative D call TRBD2 (5 bases). The CDR3 has 13 amino acids. The V end lost 7 bases, the J end lost 7 bases, and 13 bases lay between the germline ends. The V gene's germline CDR1 is MDHEN and CDR2 SYDVKM. This CDR3 reads CASTPRGDGELFF. The CDR3 coding sequence is TGTGCCAGCACTCCTCGGGGTGACGGGGAGCTGTTTTTT. Combining the CDR3 with reference TRBV28 and TRBJ2-2 gives the whole variable domain DVKVTQSSRYLVKRTGEKVFLECVQDMDHENMFWYRQDPGLGLRLIYFSYDVKMKEKGDIPEGYSVSREKKERFSLILESASTNQTSMYLCASTPRGDGELFFGEGSRLTVL.

The V call is TRBV28, the J call TRBJ2-2; 8 bases agree with TRBD1. Germline CDR1 reads MDHEN; CDR2 reads SYDVKM. The ends lost 7 bases at V and 4 bases at J; junction bases unmatched: 11. The CDR3 spans 16 residues. This CDR3 is CASTKPYRGSTGELFF. CDR3 DNA sequence: TGTGCCAGCACCAAACCCTACAGGGGGTCCACCGGGGAGCTGTTTTTT.

The genes are TRBV15 and TRBJ2-5; a possible D gene is TRBD1 (6 bases). This CDR3 is built from 15 residues. Trimming removed 0 bases from V and 5 bases from J, with 13 bases in between. Germline CDR1 and CDR2: LNHNV and YYDKDF (reference sequence). The CDR3 sequence is CATSRDRFRGETQYF. DNA of the CDR3: TGTGCCACCAGCAGAGATCGCTTTAGGGGGGAGACCCAGTACTTC.

The chain has TRBV7-8 and TRBJ2-3; TRBD2 aligns across 10 bases. V shed 5 bases and J 4 bases; nucleotides not matched to a gene: 15. From germline, CDR1 is SGHVS and CDR2 FQNEAQ. The CDR3 is 18 amino acids. CDR3 coding DNA: TGTGCCAGCAGCCTCTTACACTCGGGACTAGCGTCTCCAGATACGCAGTATTTT. Residues: CASSLLHSGLASPDTQYF.

V is TRBV27 and J is TRBJ2-5, with TRBD2 matching 11 bases. The germline gives CDR1 MNHEY, CDR2 SMNVEV (reference sequence). The V segment lost 3 bases and the J segment 5 bases; nucleotides outside the gene matches: 5. This CDR3 has 15 residues. CDR3 bases: TGTGCCAGCAGTTTGACTAGCGGGATATGGGAGACCCAGTACTTC. Amino acid sequence: CASSLTSGIWETQYF.

In this sample, this clone turned up once. The V gene is TRBV5-4, the J gene TRBJ1-1, with a weak D call TRBD1 (6 bases). The CDR3 covers 15 residues. Germline V gene data show CDR1 as SGHNT and CDR2 as YYREEE (reference sequence). Trimming stripped 2 bases from V and 5 bases from J, with 16 bases between. The CDR3 reads CASSFFWGLRTEAFF. CDR3 coding DNA: TGTGCCAGCAGCTTTTTTTGGGGGCTTAGGACTGAAGCTTTCTTT.

The V call is TRBV4-1, the J call TRBJ2-3; 14 positions match TRBD2. The CDR3 totals 18 residues. Trimming at V came to 5 bases and at J to 1 base, leaving 8 bases not matched to a gene. CDR1 is MGHRA, CDR2 YSYEKL, per germline. The CDR3 loop is CASSVPGLAGAGTDTQYF. CDR3 nucleotide sequence: TGCGCCAGCAGCGTACCGGGACTAGCGGGAGCAGGCACAGATACGCAGTATTTT.

The chain links TRBV7-2 to TRBJ2-4; D may be TRBD1 (5 bases). Germline V CDR1 and CDR2: SGHTA, FQGNSA. Trimming stripped 1 base from V and 5 bases from J, with 18 bases between. The CDR3 extends over 17 amino acids. The CDR3 DNA follows: TGTGCCAGCAGCTTAGGCGTAGGGGTGAAGTACCAAAACATTCAGTACTTC. As protein: CASSLGVGVKYQNIQYF.

The J gene is TRBJ1-4, the V gene TRBV7-8; unclear D gene. This CDR3 spans 17 amino acids. CDR1 and CDR2 from the germline V gene are SGHVS and FQNEAQ. V was cut by 5 bases and J by 2 bases, with 18 bases left in between. CDR3 in amino acids: CASSPNLGFGTNEKLFF. The CDR3 nucleotides read TGTGCCAGCAGCCCAAATTTAGGCTTCGGGACTAATGAAAAACTGTTTTTT.

V is TRBV10-1 and J is TRBJ2-5, with TRBD1 as a possible D gene (7 bases). The CDR3 is 14 residues long. Germline-derived CDR1 and CDR2 are WNHNN and SYGVQD (reference sequence). V gave up 3 bases and J gave up 3 bases, with 11 bases separating them. The CDR3 sequence: CASSDARGEETQYF. CDR3 sequence (DNA): TGCGCCAGCAGTGATGCCAGGGGGGAAGAGACCCAGTACTTC.

The DNA of the CDR3 is TGTGCCAGCAGCCCCTACGTCCAAGAGACCCAGTACTTC. Protein sequence: CASSPYVQETQYF. The chain links TRBV7-9 to TRBJ2-5; unclear D gene. Per germline, CDR1 SEHNR and CDR2 FQNEAQ (reference sequence). V was clipped by 5 bases and J by 1 base, with 8 bases between them. CDR3 size: 13 residues.

The chain uses TRBV19 and TRBJ2-5; no definite D call. TRBJ2-7 explains the end of the DNA better; the J call may be wrong. This CDR3 is 14 amino acids long. The germline CDR1 and CDR2 sequences are LNHDA and SQIVND (reference sequence). As DNA, the CDR3 is TGTGCCAGTAGCAATGGCAGGCACTCCTACGAGCAGTACTTC. Encoded protein: CASSNGRHSYEQYF.

The genes are TRBV7-6 and TRBJ2-7; 12 bases match TRBD2. Germline trimming cut 5 bases from V and 2 bases from J; bases unmatched to any gene: 4. This CDR3 has 15 residues. Germline V gene data show CDR1 as SGHVS and CDR2 as FNYEAQ. CDR3 residues: CASSGLAGGPYEQYF. The DNA of the CDR3 is TGTGCCAGCAGCGGGCTAGCGGGAGGGCCCTACGAGCAGTACTTC.